This T cell receptor (beta chain) was retrieved from a study of low-dose radiotherapy and immunotherapy resistance in tumors. Time point indicated: after trial treatment. Indicated treatment: LDRT plus nivolumab, ipilimumab, low-dose cyclophosphamide and aspirin (RACIN trial). In its sample, this clonotype was seen many times. V shed 1 base and J 1 base; nucleotides not matched to a gene: 16. The CDR3 extends over 20 amino acids. CDR1 SGHVS and CDR2 FQNEAQ come from the germline V gene. TRAV- and TRBV-specific primers were used for first-strand cDNA, which covered alpha and beta chains. Amplification, which lasted around 21 PCR cycles, used a constant-region primer and V-primer adapter to amplify TCRs. A single record per CDR3 protein comes from TCRdb applying MiXCR to the reads. The profile covers 95,000 to 100,000 distinct CDR3 sequences, with less than 25% appearing a single time and 4.1% taken by the ten largest.

This TCR derives from a male donor with prostate cancer. The sample was PBMCs, taken after low-dose radiotherapy plus immunotherapy. The chain joins TRBV7-8 to TRBJ1-5, with 7 bases that match TRBD1. The chain's CDR3 is CASSLVIGGRAGRSNQPQHF. In nucleotides, the CDR3 is TGTGCCAGCAGCTTAGTGATAGGGGGCAGGGCAGGAAGGAGCAATCAGCCCCAGCATTTT.